Listed below are T cell receptor beta chains from one sample, sequenced in a study of cytotoxic CD8 clonotypes in ibrutinib-treated CLL. TCRdb's copy holds only in-frame clones and misses some; the assay was immunoSEQ multiplex PCR. Here the sample spans about 180,000 clones, roughly four fifths being singletons. Sample: PBMCs, taken after 24 months of ibrutinib treatment. The source is a human donor with chronic lymphocytic leukemia. The CDR3 runs from the conserved cysteine through the conserved F or W. The D gene is left open where the match is weak. Not every row has a clone size; where given, it reads once, few, many or a size class.

TRBD2	-	TRBV30	TRBJ2-3	TGTGCCTGGAGTGCCCTAGCGGTGGGCACAGATACGCAGTATTTT	CAWSALAVGTDTQYF
-	-	TRBV4-3	TRBJ2-1	TGCGCCAGCAGCCAAGGCTCGCAGCTACCCAATGAGCAGTTCTTC	CASSQGSQLPNEQFF
TRBD1	-	TRBV29-1	TRBJ1-3	TGCAGCGTTGAATCCGGGACAGGCGCTGGAAACACCATATATTTT	CSVESGTGAGNTIYF
TRBD1	-	TRBV9	TRBJ1-1	TGTGCCAGCAGTGCCCCGGACAGGGAAAACACTGAAGCTTTCTTT	CASSAPDRENTEAFF
-	-	TRBV28	TRBJ2-5	TGTGCCAGCACCACCCCGGCCAGCCAAGAGACCCAGTACTTC	CASTTPASQETQYF
-	many	TRBV5-4	TRBJ1-6	TGTGCCAGCAGTCCGGGGGGACTTAATTCACCCCTCCACTTT	CASSPGGLNSPLHF
-	-	TRBV29-1	TRBJ1-2	TGCAGCGCGGTAGGGGTGGACGGCTACACCTTC	CSAVGVDGYTF
-	-	TRBV30	TRBJ1-3	TGTGCCTGGAACAGGGTCGGCGGAAACACCATATATTTT	CAWNRVGGNTIYF
TRBD2	-	TRBV5-1	TRBJ2-5	TGCGCCAGCAGCTTGGGACTAGCGGGACAAGAGACCCAGTACTTC	CASSLGLAGQETQYF
-	-	TRBV20-1	TRBJ2-7	TGCAGTGCCACGTCTTGGATCATGGACTTC	CSATSWIMDF
TRBD2	-	TRBV19	TRBJ2-1	TGTGCCACGTCACTAGCGGGAGGCTACAATGAGCAGTTCTTC	CATSLAGGYNEQFF
-	-	TRBV6-6	TRBJ2-3	TGTGCCAGCAGGATAAGGACTGGCACAGATACGCAGTATTTT	CASRIRTGTDTQYF
-	-	TRBV9	TRBJ1-4	TGTGCCAGCAGCGTCCGGGAGGGGAATGAAAAACTGTTTTTT	CASSVREGNEKLFF
-	-	TRBV7-8	TRBJ2-1	TGTGCCAGCACTCCATCCGCTAATGAGCAGTTCTTC	CASTPSANEQFF
-	-	TRBV7-9	TRBJ1-1	TGTGCCAGCAGCCGGGGAGGGAGAGGGGCCGGGGACACTGAAGCTTTCTTT	CASSRGGRGAGDTEAFF
-	-	TRBV30	TRBJ2-1	TGTGCCTGGAGTGACCAAGGGAATGAGCAGTTCTTC	CAWSDQGNEQFF
-	-	TRBV6-5	TRBJ1-4	TGTGCCAGCAGTTACTCGTGGTCAACTAATGAAAAACTGTTTTTT	CASSYSWSTNEKLFF
TRBD2	-	TRBV7-3	TRBJ2-5	TGTGCCAGCAGCTCCACCTTGGGCGGGGGGCCCGAAGAGACCCAGTACTTC	CASSSTLGGGPEETQYF
-	-	TRBV6-6	TRBJ1-1	TGTGCCAGCAGTTACGGATCAGCCATGAACACTGAAGCTTTCTTT	CASSYGSAMNTEAFF
TRBD2	-	TRBV4-2	TRBJ2-3	TGTGCCAGCAGCCAAGATTTCGGGACTAGCGGGGGGGCTAGCACAGATACGCAGTATTTT	CASSQDFGTSGGASTDTQYF
-	few	TRBV9	TRBJ2-1	TGTGCCAGCAGCGGGAGGGGGGACTCCTACAATGAGCAGTTCTTC	CASSGRGDSYNEQFF
-	-	TRBV9	TRBJ2-5	TGTGCCAGCAGCTCCCGAGGGGGCCAAGAGACCCAGTACTTC	CASSSRGGQETQYF
-	few	TRBV10-3	TRBJ1-1	TGTGCCATCAGTCCGGGACAGAACACTGAAGCTTTCTTT	CAISPGQNTEAFF
TRBD2	-	TRBV6-4	TRBJ2-1	TGTGCGGAGAGCGGGAGATTCTACAATGAGCAGTTCTTC	CAESGRFYNEQFF
-	once	TRBV27	TRBJ1-5	TGTGCCAGCAGTTTTGGCCTCGGGGGCAATCAGCCCCAGCATTTT	CASSFGLGGNQPQHF
-	-	TRBV19	TRBJ2-6	TGTGCCAGTAGTATATTCTGGCTCTCTGGGGCCAACGTCCTGACTTTC	CASSIFWLSGANVLTF
-	few	TRBV2	TRBJ2-7	TGTGCCAGCAGTGTAAGGCAGGTGTCCTACGAGCAGTACTTC	CASSVRQVSYEQYF
-	-	TRBV19	TRBJ2-3	TGTGCCAGTAGTATTCCTGCGGATACGCAGTATTTT	CASSIPADTQYF
-	-	TRBV2	TRBJ1-6	TGTGCCAGCAGTGAACGGTATAATTCACCCCTCCACTTT	CASSERYNSPLHF
-	-	TRBV18	TRBJ2-7	TGTGCCAGCTCACCACCCTTCAAGGGCCTGGGAACCTACGAGCAGTACTTC	CASSPPFKGLGTYEQYF
-	-	TRBV5-6	TRBJ1-6	TGTGCCAGCAGCTTGGACGTGGATTCACCCCTCCACTTT	CASSLDVDSPLHF
TRBD1	-	TRBV25-1	TRBJ1-2	TGTGCCAGCAGATCACAGGGGGGCCCCTACACCTTC	CASRSQGGPYTF
-	-	TRBV5-1	TRBJ1-1	TGCGCCAGCAAGGGGGGAGACACTGAAGCTTTCTTT	CASKGGDTEAFF
TRBD1	-	TRBV10-3	TRBJ2-7	TGTGCCATCAGTGAGCCGGACAGGGGGTACGAGCAGTACTTC	CAISEPDRGYEQYF
-	-	TRBV4-1	TRBJ2-7	TGCGCCAGCAGCCGGGGTACGGGACGGGACTACGAGCAGTACTTC	CASSRGTGRDYEQYF
TRBD1	-	TRBV28	TRBJ1-5	TGTGCCAGCAGTTTCGGGTCAGGGGGCGCGGGTCAGCCCCAGCATTTT	CASSFGSGGAGQPQHF
TRBD1	-	TRBV9	TRBJ1-4	TGTGCCAGCAGTGAGACAGGGACAGGCGAAAAACTGTTTTTT	CASSETGTGEKLFF
-	once	TRBV2	TRBJ1-1	TGTGCCAGCTCTTACGCTGGGGGCCGGACTGAAGCTTTCTTT	CASSYAGGRTEAFF
-	few	TRBV11-2	TRBJ1-1	TGTGCCAGCAGCTTCTCGTTCGAGACGGCTTTCTTT	CASSFSFETAFF
TRBD2	once	TRBV11-1	TRBJ2-5	TGTGCCAGCAGCTTAAGTCTGGCTAGCGGGACGGCGGCGACCCAGTACTTC	CASSLSLASGTAATQYF